This T cell receptor (beta chain) was documented in a study of spatial heterogeneity in lung cancer. Background on the study: An average of more than ten raw reads was observed per unique TCR and UMI combination.

Study-level points and caveats: Expanded intratumoral alpha and beta TCR counts tracked tumor mutation counts.

Germline V lookup: CDR1 SGHTA, CDR2 FQGNSA. The CDR3 runs 16 residues. MiXCR, applied by TCRdb to the 5' RACE reads, yields one record per CDR3 protein. The sample holds about 13,000 distinct CDR3 sequences, approximately 5.5% seen once. About this clonotype itself: Its cognate antigen is unknown. A clone one base away is much larger, so this may be a read error.

Time point defined: sample taken at primary tumor resection. Unsorted samples of tumor, nontumor lung or frozen PBMC had their whole RNA sequenced. The sequencing used lung tumor tissue, collected at surgery. The rearrangement joins TRBV7-2 to TRBJ1-6; tentatively, D is TRBD1 (5 bases). The sequence came from a male donor with early-stage non-small cell lung cancer. CDR3 residues: CPSSLGSQGYNSPLHF. The CDR3 nucleotides are TGTCCCAGCAGCTTAGGTAGCCAGGGTTATAATTCACCCCTCCACTTT.